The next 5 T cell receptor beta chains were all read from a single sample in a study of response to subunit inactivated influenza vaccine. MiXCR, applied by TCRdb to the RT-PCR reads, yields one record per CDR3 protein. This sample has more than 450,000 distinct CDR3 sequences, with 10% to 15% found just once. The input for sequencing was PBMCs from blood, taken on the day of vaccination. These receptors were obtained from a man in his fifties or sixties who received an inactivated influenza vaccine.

CDR3 DNA: TGTGCCAGCAGTTACCCCGGGACAGGGGTCCCCGAGCAGTACTTC. This encodes CASSYPGTGVPEQYF. This chain joins TRBV6-5 and TRBJ2-7; TRBD1 matches at 10 bases. The CDR3 extends over 15 amino acids. The germline CDR1 and CDR2 sequences are MNHEY and SVGAGI. With V trimmed by 2 bases and J by 6 bases, 7 bases remained unmatched.

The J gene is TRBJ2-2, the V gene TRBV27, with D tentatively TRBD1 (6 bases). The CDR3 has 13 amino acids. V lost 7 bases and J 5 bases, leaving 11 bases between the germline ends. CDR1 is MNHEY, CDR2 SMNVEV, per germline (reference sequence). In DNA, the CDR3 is TGTGCCAGCAAAACGGACAGAACCGGGGAGCTGTTTTTT. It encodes CASKTDRTGELFF.

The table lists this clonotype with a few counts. CDR3 DNA sequence: TGCAGCGTATTCAAAAACACCGGGGAGCTGTTTTTT. Translated, it gives CSVFKNTGELFF. V is TRBV29-1 and J is TRBJ2-2; D gene unclear. Germline loops: CDR1 SQVTM, CDR2 ANQGSEA. Trimming stripped 6 bases from V and 2 bases from J, with 7 bases between. The CDR3 spans 12 residues.

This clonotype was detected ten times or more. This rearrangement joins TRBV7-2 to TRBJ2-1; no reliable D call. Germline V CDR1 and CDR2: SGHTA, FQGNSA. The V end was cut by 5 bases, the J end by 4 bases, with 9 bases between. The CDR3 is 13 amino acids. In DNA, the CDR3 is TGTGCCAGCAGCCCCTCTACTTACAATGAGCAGTTCTTC. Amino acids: CASSPSTYNEQFF.

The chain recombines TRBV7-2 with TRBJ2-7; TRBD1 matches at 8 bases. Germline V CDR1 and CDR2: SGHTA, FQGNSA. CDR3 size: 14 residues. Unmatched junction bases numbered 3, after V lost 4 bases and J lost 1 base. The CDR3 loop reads CASSWGTGSYEQYF. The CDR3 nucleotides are TGTGCCAGCAGCTGGGGGACAGGTTCCTACGAGCAGTACTTC.